The 27 T cell receptor beta chains presented below share a single source sample, sequenced in a study of blood T cell repertoires in COVID-19. Assay: immunoSEQ multiplex PCR; the TCRdb copy retains only in-frame clones and omits some. The profile covers about 100,000 clones, with about 85% appearing a single time and 4% to 5.5% taken by the ten largest. The sequenced sample consisted of peripheral blood. All receptors derive from a man aged 55 to 70 with acute or convalescent COVID-19.

The V and J genes are TRBV11-3 and TRBJ2-2, with 10 nucleotides matching TRBD1. There are 16 residues in the CDR3. Losses at the gene ends were 5 bases for V and 4 bases for J; bases not matched to a gene: 7. Germline V CDR1 and CDR2: SGHNT, YENEEA. The CDR3: CASSQPDRGVTGELFF. CDR3 nucleotide sequence: TGTGCCAGCAGCCAACCGGACAGGGGGGTCACCGGGGAGCTGTTTTTT. Supplemented by reference TRBV11-3 and TRBJ2-2, the full variable domain reads EAGVVQSPRYKIIEKKQPVAFWCNPISGHNTLYWYLQNLGQGPELLIRYENEEAVDDSQLPKDRFSAERLKGVDSTLKIQPAELGDSAVYLCASSQPDRGVTGELFFGEGSRLTVL.

This clone was found once. The chain recombines TRBV29-1 with TRBJ1-5, with TRBD1 matching 9 bases. The germline V gene has CDR1 SQVTM and CDR2 ANQGSEA. The CDR3 covers 14 residues. The V gene end was trimmed by 6 bases and the J gene end by 9 bases; junction bases not matched to a gene: 12. CDR3 region: CSVSTGTGFLPQHF. In DNA, the CDR3 is TGCAGCGTATCTACCGGGACAGGGTTCTTGCCCCAGCATTTT.

This clone was observed once. Within the sample, other DNA sequences also encode this same CDR3. The rearrangement joins TRBV6-5 to TRBJ1-1, with 7 bases fitting TRBD1. The CDR3 is 13 residues long. V shed 2 bases, J shed 4 bases, and the junction held 1 base outside the gene matches. Germline V gene lookup returns CDR1 MNHEY and CDR2 SVGAGI. CDR3 DNA: TGTGCCAGCAGTTACCCAGGGGGCACTGAAGCTTTCTTT. Residues: CASSYPGGTEAFF.

CDR3 sequence reads: CASSVGHLAGGQETQYF. CDR3 DNA sequence: TGTGCCAGCAGCGTAGGGCACCTAGCGGGAGGGCAAGAGACCCAGTACTTC. The chain is built from TRBV9 and TRBJ2-5, with TRBD2 matching over 12 bases. V gave up 0 bases and J gave up 2 bases; unmatched junction bases: 5. CDR1 is SGDLS and CDR2 is YYNGEE in the germline V gene. The CDR3 extends over 17 amino acids.

The gene calls are TRBV18 and TRBJ2-1, with TRBD2 identical over 10 bases. This CDR3 region has 16 residues. Unmatched junction bases numbered 5, after V lost 3 bases and J lost 3 bases. Germline V CDR1 and CDR2: KGHSH, LQKENI. CDR3 in amino acids: CASSPGRTSGYNEQFF. As DNA, the CDR3 is TGTGCCAGCTCACCGGGGAGGACTAGCGGCTACAATGAGCAGTTCTTC.

This chain links TRBV19 with TRBJ2-7, with 11 bases identical to TRBD1. The junction had 4 bases not matched to a gene; V was cut back by 3 bases and J by 6 bases. The germline gives CDR1 LNHDA, CDR2 SQIVND (reference sequence). The CDR3 contains 14 residues. The DNA for the CDR3 is TGTGCCAGTAGTATTCGGACAGGGGGCGTCGAGCAGTACTTC. It translates to CASSIRTGGVEQYF.

The rearrangement uses TRBV9 and TRBJ2-1; D remains unclear. This CDR3 region has 15 residues. From germline, CDR1 is SGDLS and CDR2 YYNGEE. The V gene lost 0 bases and the J gene lost 0 bases, with 7 bases spanning the gap. CDR3 loop: CASSVVHSSYNEQFF. The CDR3 region has the DNA TGTGCCAGCAGCGTAGTCCATAGCTCCTACAATGAGCAGTTCTTC.

The chain uses TRBV28 and TRBJ1-2; 7 bases fit TRBD1. Losses at the gene ends were 7 bases for V and 7 bases for J; bases not matched to a gene: 9. Germline V gives CDR1 MDHEN, CDR2 SYDVKM. The CDR3 contains 13 residues. DNA of the CDR3: TGTGCCAGCATCCTAGGAGGACAGGCTGGCTACACCTTC. Amino acids: CASILGGQAGYTF.

This rearrangement joins TRBV7-2 to TRBJ1-2; no clear D. The CDR3 consists of 12 residues. Germline-derived CDR1 and CDR2 are SGHTA and FQGNSA. V lost 8 bases, J lost 4 bases, and 11 bases lay in between. Written as DNA, the CDR3 is TGTGCCAGCTTGAGGACTAGCTATGGCTACACCTTC. Translating it yields CASLRTSYGYTF.

This chain uses TRBV27 with TRBJ1-1, with D unclear. The germline CDR1 and CDR2 sequences are MNHEY and SMNVEV (reference sequence). The CDR3 has 14 residues. V lost 3 bases, J lost 8 bases, and 16 bases lay in between. CDR3 residues: CASSFNVGSFEAFF. The CDR3 region has the DNA TGTGCCAGCAGTTTTAACGTCGGTTCTTTCGAAGCTTTCTTT.

The chain joins TRBV28 to TRBJ2-6; a weak D match, TRBD1 (6 bases). Per the germline V gene, CDR1 is MDHEN and CDR2 is SYDVKM. V lost 6 bases, J lost 2 bases, and 14 bases lay in between. The CDR3 sequence is 16 residues long. The CDR3 DNA is TGTGCCAGCAGACGAAATGGGGGCGCTGGGGCCAACGTCCTGACTTTC. This codes for CASRRNGGAGANVLTF. Drawing the rest from reference TRBV28 and TRBJ2-6, the complete variable domain is DVKVTQSSRYLVKRTGEKVFLECVQDMDHENMFWYRQDPGLGLRLIYFSYDVKMKEKGDIPEGYSVSREKKERFSLILESASTNQTSMYLCASRRNGGAGANVLTFGAGSRLTVL.

The chain employs TRBV3-1 (or the pseudogene TRBV3-2) and TRBJ1-5; 8 bases fit TRBD1. There are 14 residues in the CDR3. The trim removed 8 bases at V and 5 bases at J, leaving 8 bases unmatched. CDR1 and CDR2 (germline): LGHDT, YNNKEL (reference sequence). The CDR3, as DNA: TGTGCCAGCTCAGGGGGCCCTAATTATCAGCCCCAGCATTTT. It is translated as CASSGGPNYQPQHF.

The rearrangement uses TRBV30 and TRBJ1-3; D ambiguous. Trimming left V 4 bases short and J 3 bases short, with 22 bases between. Germline assignment: CDR1 GTSNPN and CDR2 SVGIG (reference sequence). The CDR3 covers 17 residues. The CDR3 protein is CAWNLPYGGSLGNTIYF. For the CDR3, the DNA is TGTGCCTGGAACCTGCCTTACGGAGGATCACTTGGAAACACCATATATTTT. The full variable domain, completed using reference TRBV30 and TRBJ1-3, is SQTIHQWPATLVQPVGSPLSLECTVEGTSNPNLYWYRQAAGRGLQLLFYSVGIGQISSEVPQNLSASRPQDRQFILSSKKLLLSDSGFYLCAWNLPYGGSLGNTIYFGEGSWLTVV.

The chain joins TRBV5-1 to TRBJ2-7, with a possible D match to TRBD1 (6 bases). Germline CDR1 and CDR2: SGHRS and YFSETQ. CDR3 size: 13 residues. The V end was cut by 5 bases, the J end by 5 bases, with 14 bases between. DNA for the CDR3: TGCGCCAGCAGAGGCAGGGGCGATAACGAGCAGTACTTC. Translating gives CASRGRGDNEQYF.

The sample holds a few counts of this clone. The chain combines TRBV6-2 or TRBV6-3 with TRBJ1-5; the D is unclear. Germline values: CDR1 MNHEY, CDR2 SVGEGT. The CDR3 is 13 residues long. The V gene lost 6 bases and the J gene lost 9 bases, with 15 bases spanning the gap. The CDR3 nucleotides read TGTGCCAGCAGCTCGACCGAGGTACTGCCCCAGCATTTT. This codes for CASSSTEVLPQHF.

This clone was counted between two and nine times. The chain has TRBV7-2 and TRBJ2-3; 7 bases fit TRBD2. Looked up from germline, CDR1 is SGHTA and CDR2 is FQGNSA. After removal of 5 bases from V and 1 base from J, the junction contained 3 bases not matched to a gene. The CDR3 is 14 amino acids. The CDR3 protein is CASSRDYGTDTQYF. The CDR3 bases are TGTGCCAGCAGCCGGGACTACGGCACAGATACGCAGTATTTT.

This clone showed up just once. The V and J genes are TRBV7-2 and TRBJ1-4, with 8 positions matching TRBD1. J lost 5 bases, V lost 2 bases, and 10 bases had no gene match. CDR1 and CDR2 (germline): SGHTA, FQGNSA. The CDR3 has 17 amino acids. CDR3 nucleotide sequence: TGTGCCAGCAGCTTAAGGGCGGCGACAGGGGTAAATGAAAAACTGTTTTTT. The encoded protein is CASSLRAATGVNEKLFF. The full variable domain, in which reference TRBV7-2 and TRBJ1-4 provide the parts outside the CDR3, is GAGVSQSPSNKVTEKGKDVELRCDPISGHTALYWYRQSLGQGLEFLIYFQGNSAPDKSGLPSDRFSAERTGGSVSTLTIQRTQQEDSAVYLCASSLRAATGVNEKLFFGSGTQLSVL.

This clone came up many times. The V gene is TRBV7-3, the J gene TRBJ2-1, with D possibly TRBD2 on 6 matching bases. The CDR3 is made up of 13 amino acids. Looked up from germline, CDR1 is SGHTA and CDR2 is FQGTGA. V dropped 1 base and J dropped 5 bases, with 6 bases sitting between them. This CDR3 is CASSLSGNNEQFF. CDR3 bases: TGTGCCAGCAGCTTAAGCGGGAACAATGAGCAGTTCTTC. Full variable domain (rest looked up from reference TRBV7-3 and TRBJ2-1): GAGVSQTPSNKVTEKGKYVELRCDPISGHTALYWYRQSLGQGPEFLIYFQGTGAADDSGLPNDRFFAVRPEGSVSTLKIQRTERGDSAVYLCASSLSGNNEQFFGPGTRLTVL.

This clone came up a few times. The V call is TRBV3-1 (or the pseudogene TRBV3-2), the J call TRBJ1-1, with a weak D call TRBD1 (6 bases). From germline, CDR1 is LGHDT and CDR2 YNNKEL (reference sequence). CDR3 length: 16 amino acids. V dropped 6 bases and J dropped 0 bases, with 17 bases sitting between them. The CDR3 reads CASRKTGSLMNTEAFF. DNA for the CDR3: TGTGCCAGCAGAAAGACAGGTTCCCTGATGAACACTGAAGCTTTCTTT.

In its sample, this clone was seen once. This chain links TRBV3-1 (or the pseudogene TRBV3-2) with TRBJ1-2, with a possible D match to TRBD1 (5 bases). The CDR3 consists of 15 residues. Trimming left V 5 bases short and J 0 bases short, with 13 bases between. Germline V gives CDR1 LGHDT, CDR2 YNNKEL (reference sequence). The CDR3 DNA sequence: TGTGCCAGCAGCTGGACAAACCCCCCTAACTATGGCTACACCTTC. This sequence encodes CASSWTNPPNYGYTF.

The chain recombines TRBV28 with TRBJ2-6; the D gene is possibly TRBD1 (6 bases). The CDR3 runs to 19 residues. Per germline, CDR1 MDHEN and CDR2 SYDVKM. V was shortened by 6 bases and J by 0 bases, with 21 bases between the two germline ends. The chain's CDR3 is CASRPQTGTTSSGANVLTF. As DNA, the CDR3 is TGTGCCAGCAGACCCCAAACCGGGACAACGAGCTCTGGGGCCAACGTCCTGACTTTC.

The rearrangement joins TRBV19 to TRBJ2-4; D is uncertain. Looked up from germline, CDR1 is LNHDA and CDR2 is SQIVND (reference sequence). The length of the CDR3 is 16 residues. V gave up 3 bases and J gave up 0 bases, with 12 bases separating them. The CDR3 region is CASSIYPAGAKNIQYF. CDR3 DNA sequence: TGTGCCAGTAGTATCTACCCGGCAGGAGCCAAAAACATTCAGTACTTC.

The chain recombines TRBV10-1 with TRBJ2-5; the match to TRBD2 covers 7 bases. V lost 0 bases to trimming and J lost 5 bases; unmatched junction nucleotides: 6. This CDR3 has 15 amino acids. Per the germline V gene, CDR1 is WNHNN and CDR2 is SYGVQD (reference sequence). As DNA, the CDR3 is TGCGCCAGCAGTGAGTCCAGCGGGAATGCTGAGACCCAGTACTTC. It codes for CASSESSGNAETQYF.

This clone was counted a few times. The chain couples TRBV6-5 to TRBJ2-2; D gene ambiguous. The V end was cut by 7 bases, the J end by 2 bases, with 2 bases between. This CDR3 is built from 11 residues. The germline gives CDR1 MNHEY, CDR2 SVGAGI. The CDR3 is CASTNTGELFF. CDR3 nucleotide sequence: TGTGCCAGCACTAACACCGGGGAGCTGTTTTTT.

The chain joins TRBV30 to TRBJ2-2; D may be TRBD1 (5 bases). CDR1 is GTSNPN, CDR2 SVGIG, per germline (reference sequence). This CDR3 is 14 amino acids long. V was shortened by 8 bases and J by 4 bases, with 17 bases between the two germline ends. CDR3 amino acids: CAALSRVSTGELFF. As DNA, the CDR3 is TGTGCCGCCCTAAGCAGGGTGAGCACCGGGGAGCTGTTTTTT.

The rearrangement links TRBV6-2 or TRBV6-3 to TRBJ2-7; D is perhaps TRBD1 (6 bases). Trimming took 6 bases from V and 4 from J, leaving 19 bases between them. The germline gives CDR1 MNHEY, CDR2 SVGEGT. There are 15 residues in the CDR3. CDR3 coding DNA: TGTGCCAGCAGCACGGACAGAGTTAATCGGTACGAGCAGTACTTC. Protein: CASSTDRVNRYEQYF.

The chain carries TRBV6-5 and TRBJ1-5; TRBD1 might be the D (6 bases). CDR3 length equals 15 residues. Germline-derived CDR1 and CDR2 are MNHEY and SVGAGI. Trimming cost V 0 bases and J 1 base, with 7 bases left between them. The CDR3 DNA follows: TGTGCCAGCAGTTACTCGCAGGGGAGCAATCAGCCCCAGCATTTT. Encoded protein: CASSYSQGSNQPQHF.